The clone carrying this T cell receptor beta chain was observed a handful of times. The antigen is undetermined. As for time point: persistent/refractory GD, antithyroid drugs over 5 years with positive TRAb. Preparation of the TCR library used RNA extracted from PBMCs. These data are taken from a study of regulatory T cells in long-lasting Graves disease. Sequencing libraries for TCR beta were prepared with iRepertoire HTBI primers and Arm-PCR of CDR3 regions. Authors' methods: Samples collectively showed around 56 TRBV and some 14 TRBJ segments. TCRdb independently ran MiXCR on the multiplex PCR reads; one entry per CDR3 protein. For this entry, the V and J calls and clone size follow TCRdb and not the study's own pipeline. The sample includes more than 300,000 distinct CDR3 sequences, around 20% of them seen just once. Points from the study as a whole: Persistent patients had more shared public clonotypes (fewer than 3,000) than new patients (966).

The starting material was peripheral blood mononuclear cells (PBMCs), obtained when the disease was refractory, from a patient treated with antithyroid drugs. The source is a female donor with Graves disease.

CDR3 in amino acids: CASSLDLAIYNEQFF. The DNA of the CDR3 is TGTGCCAGCAGCTTAGATCTAGCTATCTACAATGAGCAGTTCTTC. This chain uses TRBV7-8 with TRBJ2-1; a possible D gene is TRBD2 (5 bases). CDR1 is SGHVS and CDR2 is FQNEAQ in the germline V gene. The CDR3 runs 15 residues. V dropped 1 base and J dropped 3 bases, with 10 bases sitting between them. The complete variable domain, with remaining parts taken from reference TRBV7-8 and TRBJ2-1, reads GAGVSQSPRYKVAKRGQDVALRCDPISGHVSLFWYQQALGQGPEFLTYFQNEAQLDKSGLPSDRFFAERPEGSVSTLKIQRTQQEDSAVYLCASSLDLAIYNEQFFGPGTRLTVL.